This T cell receptor (beta chain) appears in the sequencing data of a study of OX40 agonist ivuxolimab in advanced cancers. Measured with immunoSEQ multiplex PCR; TCRdb has only the in-frame clones, and not every one. Among tens of thousands of clones listed, over 80% were seen once. Between the trimmed V and J ends, which lost 6 bases and 7 bases, there was a span of 15 bases. Germline lookup yields CDR1 MGHRA and CDR2 YSYEKL. CDR3 length equals 13 residues. This chain connects TRBV4-1 to TRBJ1-1, with D possibly being TRBD1 (5 bases). The sequence derives from an adult with an advanced solid tumor such as melanoma, head and neck, liver or kidney cancer. The sample here was CD4+ or CD8+ T cells sorted from blood, taken in a trial of the OX40 agonist ivuxolimab. The CDR3 loop reads CASRETVYSEAFF. CDR3 sequence (DNA): TGCGCCAGCAGAGAGACAGTCTACAGTGAAGCTTTCTTT.